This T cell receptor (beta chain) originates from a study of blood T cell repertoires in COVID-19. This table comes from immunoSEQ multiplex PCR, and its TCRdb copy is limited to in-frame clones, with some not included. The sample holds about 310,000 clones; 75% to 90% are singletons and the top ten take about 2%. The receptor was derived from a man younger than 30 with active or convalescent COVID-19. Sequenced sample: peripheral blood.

The DNA of the CDR3 is TGTGCCAGCAGTAGACAGGGGGCCTTTAGTTCCGCTGAAGCTTTCTTT. Its translation: CASSRQGAFSSAEAFF. The rearrangement joins TRBV7-2 to TRBJ1-1; 10 positions agree with TRBD1. Germline CDR1 and CDR2: SGHTA and FQGNSA. There are 16 residues in the CDR3. With 6 bases clipped from V and 6 bases from J, the junction kept 13 bases outside the gene matches.